The 26 T cell receptor beta chains below all came from one sample that was sequenced in a study of T cell responses to AZD1222 COVID-19 vaccine. Sequencing used immunoSEQ multiplex PCR; TCRdb keeps in-frame clones, though not all of them. The sample consists of fewer than 85,000 clones, around 90% of them appearing once. Here the sequenced sample was peripheral blood, taken on day 0 of AZD1222 vaccination. Receptors originate from an adult in good health.

The chain employs TRBV5-1 and TRBJ2-7, with 10 bases that match TRBD2. CDR3 length equals 15 residues. V gave up 0 bases and J gave up 9 bases; unmatched junction bases: 9. The V gene's germline CDR1 is SGHRS and CDR2 YFSETQ. Here the CDR3 reads CASSLGAGGPGGQYF. The CDR3 DNA sequence: TGCGCCAGCAGCTTGGGAGCGGGAGGGCCTGGTGGGCAGTACTTC.

V usage is TRBV29-1 and J usage is TRBJ1-3; 9 bases agree with TRBD1. Trimming at V came to 0 bases and at J to 2 bases, leaving 2 bases not matched to a gene. Looked up from germline, CDR1 is SQVTM and CDR2 is ANQGSEA. CDR3 length equals 15 residues. The CDR3 protein is CSVEDRTGAGNTIYF. CDR3 nucleotide sequence: TGCAGCGTTGAAGATCGGACAGGGGCTGGAAACACCATATATTTT.

This chain connects TRBV1 to TRBJ2-7; the table's D call TRBD2 went unverified against the DNA. TRBV1 is classified as a pseudogene. The CDR3 has 13 residues. Here the CDR3 DNA reads TGCACCAGCAGCCAAGTATCCTGCTACGAGCAGTACTTC. The encoded protein is CTSSQVSCYEQYF.

The rearrangement uses TRBV27 and TRBJ1-1; possible D gene TRBD1, 5 bases. V lost 4 bases, J lost 3 bases, and 12 bases lay in between. Germline-derived CDR1 and CDR2 are MNHEY and SMNVEV (reference sequence). The CDR3 length is 14 residues. The CDR3 spells CASSSGGVDTEAFF. The DNA for the CDR3 is TGTGCCAGCAGTTCGGGGGGGGTGGACACTGAAGCTTTCTTT.

V gene TRBV5-4 combines with J gene TRBJ2-1; 11 bases agree with TRBD2. Germline CDR1 SGHNT, CDR2 YYREEE (reference sequence). The CDR3 contains 15 residues. The V and J ends lost 4 bases and 5 bases, in that order; junction bases with no gene match: 5. This CDR3 reads CASSPGTSGDNEQFF. The CDR3 nucleotides are TGTGCCAGCAGCCCCGGGACTAGCGGTGACAATGAGCAGTTCTTC.

The chain joins TRBV18 to TRBJ2-1; the D is unclear. The V end was cut by 3 bases, the J end by 8 bases, with 11 bases between. The V gene's germline CDR1 is KGHSH and CDR2 LQKENI. This CDR3 is 13 amino acids long. CDR3 DNA sequence: TGTGCCAGCTCACCTCGACTGGGTTATGAGCAGTTCTTC. It specifies CASSPRLGYEQFF. Full variable domain (remainder filled in from reference TRBV18 and TRBJ2-1): NAGVMQNPRHLVRRRGQEARLRCSPMKGHSHVYWYRQLPEEGLKFMVYLQKENIIDESGMPKERFSAEFPKEGPSILRIQQVVRGDSAAYFCASSPRLGYEQFFGPGTRLTVL.

The V and J genes are TRBV12-3 or TRBV12-4 and TRBJ2-1, with a possible D match to TRBD2 (6 bases). This CDR3 has 12 amino acids. V was shortened by 4 bases and J by 8 bases, with 9 bases between the two germline ends. CDR3 nucleotide sequence: TGTGCCAGCAGTTGGAGGGAGGATGAGCAGTTCTTC. Translating it yields CASSWREDEQFF.

This chain uses TRBV6-6 with TRBJ1-2, with TRBD1 identical over 9 bases. V was clipped by 2 bases and J by 7 bases; unmatched bases: 5. The CDR3 is 14 residues long. The germline V gene encodes CDR1 MNHNY and CDR2 SVGAGI (reference sequence). CDR3 nucleotides: TGTGCCAGCAGTTACGGGACAGGGAGGGTTGGCTACACCTTC. It specifies CASSYGTGRVGYTF.

Only one count was recorded for this clone. The chain carries TRBV30 and TRBJ1-4; D is possibly TRBD1 (5 bases). This CDR3 has 13 residues. Germline lookup yields CDR1 GTSNPN and CDR2 SVGIG (reference sequence). The V gene lost 4 bases and the J gene lost 10 bases, with 16 bases spanning the gap. CDR3 amino acids: CAWTRDPGGKLFF. The CDR3 DNA sequence: TGTGCCTGGACGCGCGACCCCGGGGGAAAACTGTTTTTT.

The rearrangement links TRBV20-1 to TRBJ1-4; tentatively, D is TRBD1 (5 bases). V dropped 3 bases and J dropped 0 bases, with 11 bases sitting between them. CDR3 length equals 15 residues. Germline CDR1 DFQATT, CDR2 SNEGSKA (reference sequence). The CDR3 nucleotides read TGCAGTGCTAGTCCCGGACAAGCAACTAATGAAAAACTGTTTTTT. Protein: CSASPGQATNEKLFF.

The V and J genes are TRBV2 and TRBJ1-6; D may be TRBD1 (5 bases). From germline, CDR1 is SNHLY and CDR2 FYNNEI. V was shortened by 6 bases and J by 4 bases, with 16 bases between the two germline ends. The CDR3 is made up of 16 amino acids. CDR3 region: CASRPTALGYNSPLHF. In DNA form, the CDR3 reads TGTGCCAGCAGGCCGACAGCCTTGGGGTATAATTCACCCCTCCACTTT.

The chain links TRBV7-3 to TRBJ2-2, with no clear D. Trimming left V 3 bases short and J 2 bases short, with 4 bases between. Germline V CDR1 and CDR2: SGHTA, FQGTGA. The CDR3 runs to 13 residues. The CDR3 DNA sequence: TGTGCCAGCAGCTTGTCAAACACCGGGGAGCTGTTTTTT. Protein: CASSLSNTGELFF.

On this clone itself: Other DNA sequences of this sample code for an identical CDR3. The V call is TRBV7-3, the J call TRBJ1-2, with 9 bases matching TRBD1. CDR1 and CDR2 from the germline V gene are SGHTA and FQGTGA. V gave up 5 bases and J gave up 4 bases; unmatched junction bases: 2. This CDR3 has 13 amino acids. The CDR3 loop is CASSAGQGYGYTF. CDR3 coding DNA: TGTGCCAGCAGCGCGGGACAGGGCTATGGCTACACCTTC.

Turning to this clone: Distinct nucleotide sequences in the sample also encode this CDR3. The chain recombines TRBV2 with TRBJ1-1; D is possibly TRBD1 (5 bases). In germline, CDR1 is SNHLY, CDR2 FYNNEI. Between the trimmed V and J ends, which lost 2 bases and 3 bases, there was a span of 10 bases. The CDR3 runs to 14 residues. CDR3 DNA: TGTGCCAGCAGTGAACAGGGTAGGGACACTGAAGCTTTCTTT. Its protein is CASSEQGRDTEAFF.

This clone was observed a single time. The final CDR3 position lacks the conserved phenylalanine or tryptophan, pointing to a likely read error. The V and J genes are TRBV6-5 and TRBJ2-7; D perhaps matches TRBD1 (5 bases). CDR3 length: 14 residues. V was cut by 8 bases and J by 2 bases, with 16 bases left in between. The germline CDR1 and CDR2 sequences are MNHEY and SVGAGI. The CDR3 here is CASGAEQPPYEQYL. In DNA form, the CDR3 reads TGTGCCAGCGGGGCGGAACAACCCCCCTACGAGCAGTACCTC.

This chain uses TRBV7-2 with TRBJ2-5, with D unclear. V lost 2 bases to trimming and J lost 5 bases, with 12 bases between them. The V gene's germline CDR1 is SGHTA and CDR2 FQGNSA. The CDR3 contains 14 residues. The CDR3 protein is CASSLIADRETQYF. CDR3 bases: TGTGCCAGCAGCTTAATCGCGGACCGGGAGACCCAGTACTTC.

The chain recombines TRBV7-2 with TRBJ1-6; 8 bases match TRBD1. The CDR3 contains 15 residues. V dropped 0 bases and J dropped 7; count of bases not matched to a gene: 2. Per the germline V gene, CDR1 is SGHTA and CDR2 is FQGNSA. CDR3 DNA: TGTGCCAGCAGCTTAGCGACAGGGGTAAATTCACCCCTCCACTTT. Its protein product is CASSLATGVNSPLHF.

This clone has just one count. The J gene is TRBJ1-1, the V gene TRBV5-1; TRBD1 might be the D (6 bases). Germline values: CDR1 SGHRS, CDR2 YFSETQ. The CDR3 is made up of 14 amino acids. The V and J ends lost 4 bases and 3 bases respectively, with 13 bases between them. The CDR3 here is CASSVGHPDTEAFF. The DNA for the CDR3 is TGCGCCAGCAGCGTGGGACACCCGGACACTGAAGCTTTCTTT. Variable domain in full (rest from reference TRBV5-1 and TRBJ1-1): KAGVTQTPRYLIKTRGQQVTLSCSPISGHRSVSWYQQTPGQGLQFLFEYFSETQRNKGNFPGRFSGRQFSNSRSEMNVSTLELGDSALYLCASSVGHPDTEAFFGQGTRLTVV.

The genes are TRBV9 and TRBJ1-2; D gene uncertain. V was cut by 1 base and J by 0 bases, with 10 bases left in between. The CDR3 length is 15 residues. CDR1 is SGDLS and CDR2 is YYNGEE in the germline V gene. The CDR3 is CASSVRTQANYGYTF. The CDR3 bases are TGTGCCAGCAGCGTAAGGACGCAAGCTAACTATGGCTACACCTTC.

V is TRBV6-1 and J is TRBJ2-7, with D tentatively TRBD2 (6 bases). Trimming pared 2 bases from V and 0 bases from J, leaving 14 bases between. This CDR3 contains 16 residues. Germline V gene data show CDR1 as MNHNS and CDR2 as SASEGT. CDR3: CASSEFSSGLSYEQYF. The DNA for the CDR3 is TGTGCCAGCAGTGAATTCAGTAGCGGACTCTCCTACGAGCAGTACTTC.

This clone was observed a handful of times. The rearrangement joins TRBV19 to TRBJ2-7; possibly TRBD1 for D (5 bases). Germline V lookup: CDR1 LNHDA, CDR2 SQIVND (reference sequence). The length of the CDR3 is 13 residues. Trimming cost V 7 bases and J 1 base, with 11 bases left between them. The CDR3 spells CASKGHTSYEQYF. The CDR3, as DNA: TGTGCCAGTAAAGGACACACATCCTACGAGCAGTACTTC.

The rearrangement joins TRBV7-8 to TRBJ2-1; 10 bases map to TRBD1. The CDR3 runs to 16 residues. Germline CDR1 and CDR2: SGHVS and FQNEAQ. Trimming at V came to 0 bases and at J to 7 bases, leaving 6 bases not matched to a gene. The CDR3 DNA is TGTGCCAGCAGCTTAGCCGGGACAGGGGTCTGGAATGAGCAGTTCTTC. It yields the protein CASSLAGTGVWNEQFF.

The chain combines TRBV6-5 with TRBJ2-1, with a tentative D call TRBD1 (5 bases). V lost 6 bases to trimming and J lost 9 bases, with 21 bases between them. CDR1 MNHEY and CDR2 SVGAGI come from the germline V gene. This CDR3 is 15 amino acids long. The CDR3 is CASSKPQGPVAEQFF. CDR3 coding DNA: TGTGCCAGCAGCAAGCCGCAGGGCCCCGTAGCTGAGCAGTTCTTC.

The rearrangement uses TRBV9 and TRBJ2-7; 11 bases map to TRBD1. V was clipped by 2 bases and J by 3 bases; unmatched bases: 7. This CDR3 has 16 residues. Germline V gene sequence: CDR1 SGDLS, CDR2 YYNGEE. CDR3 bases: TGTGCCAGCAGCGTTGGGGTGGGACAGGGGGTCTACGAGCAGTACTTC. This encodes CASSVGVGQGVYEQYF.

The rearrangement links TRBV18 to TRBJ1-5; TRBD1 matches at 7 bases. Losses at the gene ends were 3 bases for V and 5 bases for J; bases not matched to a gene: 4. Per germline, CDR1 KGHSH and CDR2 LQKENI. The CDR3 spans 14 residues. CDR3 DNA: TGTGCCAGCTCACCTACAGGGGCGGATCAGCCCCAGCATTTT. The encoded protein is CASSPTGADQPQHF. The variable domain in full, completed from reference TRBV18 and TRBJ1-5, reads NAGVMQNPRHLVRRRGQEARLRCSPMKGHSHVYWYRQLPEEGLKFMVYLQKENIIDESGMPKERFSAEFPKEGPSILRIQQVVRGDSAAYFCASSPTGADQPQHFGDGTRLSIL.

As to this clone: The limits of the CDR3 on the DNA are not certain, so only TCRdb's listed CDR3 is given. The V gene is TRBV3-1 (or the pseudogene TRBV3-2), the J gene TRBJ2-5; the D call of TRBD1 is as the table states it, not checked on the DNA. CDR1 LGHDT and CDR2 YNNKEL come from the germline V gene (reference sequence). A total of 17 residues make up the CDR3, ends included. The CDR3 protein is CASSPDQNQGFLETQYF.